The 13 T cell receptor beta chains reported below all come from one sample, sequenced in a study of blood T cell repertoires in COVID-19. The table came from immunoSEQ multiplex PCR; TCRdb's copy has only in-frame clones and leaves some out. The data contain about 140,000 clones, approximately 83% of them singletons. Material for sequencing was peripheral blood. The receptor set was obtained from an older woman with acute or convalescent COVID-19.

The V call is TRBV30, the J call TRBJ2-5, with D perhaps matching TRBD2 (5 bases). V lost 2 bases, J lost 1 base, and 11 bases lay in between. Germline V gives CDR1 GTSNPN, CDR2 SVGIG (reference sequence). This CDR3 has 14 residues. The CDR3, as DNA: TGTGCCTGGAGTCCCCGGGGTGGCCAAGAGACCCAGTACTTC. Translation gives CAWSPRGGQETQYF.

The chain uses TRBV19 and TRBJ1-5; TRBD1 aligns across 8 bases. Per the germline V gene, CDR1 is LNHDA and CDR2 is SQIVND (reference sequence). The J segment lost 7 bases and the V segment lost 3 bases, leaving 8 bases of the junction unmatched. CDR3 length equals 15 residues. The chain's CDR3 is CASSIRGQGGQPQHF. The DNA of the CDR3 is TGTGCCAGTAGTATTAGAGGACAGGGTGGCCAGCCCCAGCATTTT.

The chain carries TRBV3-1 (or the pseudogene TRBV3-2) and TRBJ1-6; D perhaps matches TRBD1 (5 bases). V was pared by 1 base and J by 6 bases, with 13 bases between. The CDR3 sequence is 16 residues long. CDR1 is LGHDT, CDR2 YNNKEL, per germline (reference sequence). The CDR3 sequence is CASSQGGGMGNSPLHF. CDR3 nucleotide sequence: TGTGCCAGCAGCCAAGGTGGGGGGATGGGTAATTCACCCCTCCACTTT.

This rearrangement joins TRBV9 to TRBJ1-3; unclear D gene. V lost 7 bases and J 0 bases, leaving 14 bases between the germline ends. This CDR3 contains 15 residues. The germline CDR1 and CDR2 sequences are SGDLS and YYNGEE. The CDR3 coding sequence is TGTGCCAGCCCCGCAGCCTCTAGCTCTGGAAACACCATATATTTT. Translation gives CASPAASSSGNTIYF.

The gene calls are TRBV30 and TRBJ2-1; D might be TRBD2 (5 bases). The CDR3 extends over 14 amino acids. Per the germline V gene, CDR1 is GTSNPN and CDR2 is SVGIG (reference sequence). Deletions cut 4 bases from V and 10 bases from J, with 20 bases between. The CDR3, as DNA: TGTGCCTGGATGAGGTCGCGGGTGCTTGTGGAGCAGTTCTTC. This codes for CAWMRSRVLVEQFF.

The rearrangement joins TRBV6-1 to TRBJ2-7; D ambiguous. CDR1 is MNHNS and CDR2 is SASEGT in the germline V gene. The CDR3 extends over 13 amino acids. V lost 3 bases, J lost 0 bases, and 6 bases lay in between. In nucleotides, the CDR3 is TGTGCCAGCAGTGATAACTTCTCCTACGAGCAGTACTTC. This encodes CASSDNFSYEQYF.

DNA for the CDR3: TGTGCCAGCAGCTTGGAATCCAGGGTGAACACTGAAGCTTTCTTT. As protein: CASSLESRVNTEAFF. The V gene is TRBV5-4, the J gene TRBJ1-1, with a weak D call TRBD1 (5 bases). The CDR3 extends over 15 amino acids. V lost 0 bases and J 0 bases, leaving 9 bases between the germline ends. From germline, CDR1 is SGHNT and CDR2 YYREEE (reference sequence).

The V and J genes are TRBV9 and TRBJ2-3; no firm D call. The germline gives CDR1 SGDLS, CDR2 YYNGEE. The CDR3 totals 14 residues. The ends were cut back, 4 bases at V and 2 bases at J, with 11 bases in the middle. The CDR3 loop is CASSPGSDTDTQYF. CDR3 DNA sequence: TGTGCCAGCAGCCCCGGGTCCGACACAGATACGCAGTATTTT.

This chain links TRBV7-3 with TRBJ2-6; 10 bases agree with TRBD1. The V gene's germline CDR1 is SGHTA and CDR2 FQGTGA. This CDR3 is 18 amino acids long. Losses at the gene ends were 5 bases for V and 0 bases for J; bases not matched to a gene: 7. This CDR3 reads CASSPWTGGDSGANVLTF. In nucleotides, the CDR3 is TGTGCCAGCAGCCCGTGGACAGGGGGGGACTCTGGGGCCAACGTCCTGACTTTC.

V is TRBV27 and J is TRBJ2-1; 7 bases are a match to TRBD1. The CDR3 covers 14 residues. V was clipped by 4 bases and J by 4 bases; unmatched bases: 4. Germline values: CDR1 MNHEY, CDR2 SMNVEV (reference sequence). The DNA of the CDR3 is TGTGCCAGCAGTTCACCGACAGGGTACAATGAGCAGTTCTTC. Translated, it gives CASSSPTGYNEQFF.

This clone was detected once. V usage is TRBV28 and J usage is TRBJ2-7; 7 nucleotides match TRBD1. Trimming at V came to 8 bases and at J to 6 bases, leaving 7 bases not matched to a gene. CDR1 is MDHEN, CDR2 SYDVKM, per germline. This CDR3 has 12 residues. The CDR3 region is CASQKGGREQYF. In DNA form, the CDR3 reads TGTGCCAGCCAAAAAGGGGGCCGCGAGCAGTACTTC.

The CDR3 nucleotides read TGTGCCAGCCCCGGGGGGAGTTCCTACGAGCAGTACTTC. Translation gives CASPGGSSYEQYF. The chain joins TRBV2 to TRBJ2-7; 7 nucleotides agree with TRBD2. V lost 8 bases to trimming and J lost 1 base; unmatched junction nucleotides: 5. The CDR3 totals 13 residues. Germline CDR1 is SNHLY and CDR2 is FYNNEI.

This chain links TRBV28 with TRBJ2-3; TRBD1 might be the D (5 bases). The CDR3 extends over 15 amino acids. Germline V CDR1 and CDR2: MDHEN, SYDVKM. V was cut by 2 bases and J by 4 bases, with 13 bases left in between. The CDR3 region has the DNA TGTGCCAGCAGTTTAGGGGCCCACACGGCAGATACGCAGTATTTT. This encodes CASSLGAHTADTQYF. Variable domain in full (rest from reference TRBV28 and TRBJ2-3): DVKVTQSSRYLVKRTGEKVFLECVQDMDHENMFWYRQDPGLGLRLIYFSYDVKMKEKGDIPEGYSVSREKKERFSLILESASTNQTSMYLCASSLGAHTADTQYFGPGTRLTVL.